This is a list of T cell receptor beta chains from one sample in a study of shared clonotypes between healthy human individuals. Only in-frame clones appear in the TCRdb table, and some are missing; sequencing was by immunoSEQ multiplex PCR. Of roughly 2.5 million clones listed, 85% to 95% are singletons. Sequences were obtained from naive CD4+ T cells sorted from blood. Every receptor here comes from a man aged 18 to 30 in good health. Both conserved end residues are part of each CDR3. Each record gives: J gene, D gene, clone size, V gene, CDR3 length, CDR3 DNA, CDR3 protein. The D gene is left open where the match is weak. Not every row has a clone size; where given, it reads once, few, many or a size class.

TRBJ1-4 | NA | few | TRBV10-2 | 12 | TGCGCCAGCAGTTGGGAAAATGAAAAACTGTTTTTT | CASSWENEKLFF
TRBJ2-7 | NA | NA | TRBV30 | 16 | TGTGCCTGGAACACCCGGGACTTCTCGGAGCGGCGCGAGCAGTACTTC | CAWNTRDFSERREQYF
TRBJ1-4 | NA | NA | TRBV18 | 14 | TGTGCCAGCTCACCCGGTGCAACTAATGAAAAACTGTTTTTT | CASSPGATNEKLFF
TRBJ2-3 | TRBD2 | NA | TRBV18 | 16 | TGTGCCAGCTCACCACTAGCGGGGGGACTTGGGGATACGCAGTATTTT | CASSPLAGGLGDTQYF
TRBJ2-6 | NA | once | TRBV19 | 15 | TGTGCCAGTAGTAAGGCCCCTACTGGGGCCAACGTCCTGACTTTC | CASSKAPTGANVLTF
TRBJ2-1 | TRBD1 | NA | TRBV2 | 20 | TGTGCCAGCAGTAACCCAACGAGGGACAGGGCCAAAGACCTCTACAATGAGCAGTTCTTC | CASSNPTRDRAKDLYNEQFF
TRBJ1-2 | NA | few | TRBV2 | 13 | TGTGCCAGCAGCCCGGACAGTAACTATGGCTACACCTTC | CASSPDSNYGYTF
TRBJ2-3 | TRBD2 | once | TRBV5-8 | 15 | TGTGCCAGCAAGACTAGCGGGAGGGCAACAGATACGCAGTATTTT | CASKTSGRATDTQYF
TRBJ1-1 | NA | NA | TRBV15 | 15 | TGTGCCACCAGCAGGATGGGACTGACGAACACTGAAGCTTTCTTT | CATSRMGLTNTEAFF
TRBJ2-7 | TRBD1 | once | TRBV29-1 | 13 | TGCAGCGTTGAATCGGACAGGGGAGACGAGCAGTACTTC | CSVESDRGDEQYF
TRBJ1-1 | NA | NA | TRBV30 | 13 | TGTGCCTGGACCCGGGACCGGGACACTGAAGCTTTCTTT | CAWTRDRDTEAFF
TRBJ2-2 | NA | NA | TRBV11-2 | 17 | TGTGCCAGCAGCTTAGATTGGGACAATCCGAACACCGGGGAGCTGTTTTTT | CASSLDWDNPNTGELFF
TRBJ2-7 | NA | NA | TRBV30 | 13 | TGTGCCTGGACCTTATGGAAGGGGGACGAGCAGTACTTC | CAWTLWKGDEQYF
TRBJ2-5 | NA | NA | TRBV10-3 | 13 | TGTGCCATCAGTGAGCGATCCCCAGAGACCCAGTACTTC | CAISERSPETQYF
TRBJ2-2 | NA | once | TRBV28 | 14 | TGTGCCAGCAGTTTGAGGGAGTACACCGGGGAGCTGTTTTTT | CASSLREYTGELFF
TRBJ1-1 | TRBD1 | few | TRBV5-1 | 14 | TGCGCCAGCAGCTACCCGGACAGGGACTCTGAAGCTTTCTTT | CASSYPDRDSEAFF
TRBJ2-7 | NA | NA | TRBV5-1 | 15 | TGCGCCAGCAGCTTGGAGGGCAGGACCACCTACGAGCAGTACTTC | CASSLEGRTTYEQYF
TRBJ2-3 | TRBD2 | NA | TRBV6-6 | 15 | TGTGCCAGCAGCCCGCTCGGGGGGGCCGAGGATACGCAGTATTTT | CASSPLGGAEDTQYF
TRBJ2-3 | TRBD2 | NA | TRBV13 | 13 | TGTGCCAGTAGGGGAGGGAACACAGATACGCAGTATTTT | CASRGGNTDTQYF
TRBJ1-1 | NA | NA | TRBV4-1 | 15 | TGCGCCAGCAGCCCCCGGAATACGGGGTACACTGAAGCTTTCTTT | CASSPRNTGYTEAFF
TRBJ2-3 | TRBD2 | NA | TRBV11-2 | 12 | TGTGCCAGCAGCTTGACTAGCGGGGCGCAGTATTTT | CASSLTSGAQYF
TRBJ2-1 | NA | once | TRBV11-3 | 12 | TGTGCCAGCAGCTTACAGGGTAATGAGCAGTTCTTC | CASSLQGNEQFF